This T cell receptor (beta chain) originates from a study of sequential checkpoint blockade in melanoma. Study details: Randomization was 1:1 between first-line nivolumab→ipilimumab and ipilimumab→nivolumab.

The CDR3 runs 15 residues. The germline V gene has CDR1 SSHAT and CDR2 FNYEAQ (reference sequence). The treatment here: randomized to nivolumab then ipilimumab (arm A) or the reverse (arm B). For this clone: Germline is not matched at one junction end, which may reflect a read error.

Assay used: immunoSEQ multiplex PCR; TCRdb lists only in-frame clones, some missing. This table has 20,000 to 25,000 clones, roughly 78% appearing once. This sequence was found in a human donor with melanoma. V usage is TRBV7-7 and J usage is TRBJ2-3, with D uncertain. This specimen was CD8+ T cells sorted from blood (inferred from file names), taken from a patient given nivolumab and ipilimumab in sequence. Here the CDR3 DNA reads TGTGCTAGCAGCTTAGGGTCTGGCCCCACAGATACGCAGTATTTT. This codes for CASSLGSGPTDTQYF.